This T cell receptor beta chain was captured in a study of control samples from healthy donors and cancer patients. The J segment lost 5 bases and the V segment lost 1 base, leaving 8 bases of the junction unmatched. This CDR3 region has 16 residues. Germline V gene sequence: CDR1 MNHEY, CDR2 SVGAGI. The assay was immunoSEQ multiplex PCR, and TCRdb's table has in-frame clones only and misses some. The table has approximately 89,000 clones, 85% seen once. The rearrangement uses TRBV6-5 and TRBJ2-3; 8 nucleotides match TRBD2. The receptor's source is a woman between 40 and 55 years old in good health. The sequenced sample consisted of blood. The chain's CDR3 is CASSYFGSGGIDTQYF. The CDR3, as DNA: TGTGCCAGCAGTTACTTTGGGAGCGGGGGTATAGATACGCAGTATTTT.